The 23 T cell receptor beta chains below all came from one sample that was sequenced in a study of post-analysis software for immune sequencing data. Study-level results: Controls showed lower frequencies than patients for a few TRBV segments, and TRBV5-6, TRBV5-1 and TRBV20-1 were among these.

The antigens these receptors bind are not known. cDNA libraries for TCR beta contained unique molecular identifiers. TCRdb itself ran the PCR reads through MiXCR, one entry per CDR3 protein. Seen here are roughly 410,000 distinct CDR3 sequences, approximately 33% observed once, and the top ten hold about an eighth. Sequenced: blood. The source is a girl under 18 with multiple sclerosis.

V usage is TRBV9 and J usage is TRBJ1-2; 9 nucleotides align to TRBD1. The CDR3 loop spans 14 amino acids. V shed 4 bases, J shed 4 bases, and the junction held 5 bases outside the gene matches. Germline values: CDR1 SGDLS, CDR2 YYNGEE. This chain's CDR3 is CASSTRTGAYGYTF. For the CDR3, the DNA is TGTGCCAGCAGCACGCGGACAGGGGCCTATGGCTACACCTTC.

This clonotype occurred a few times. V usage is TRBV4-1 and J usage is TRBJ2-7; 10 nucleotides line up with TRBD1. CDR3 length equals 19 residues. Germline values: CDR1 MGHRA, CDR2 YSYEKL. The V and J ends lost 0 bases and 3 bases, in that order; junction bases with no gene match: 14. This CDR3 is CASSQDRLGRTGGHYEQYF. The CDR3, as DNA: TGCGCCAGCAGCCAAGATCGCTTGGGCAGGACAGGGGGACACTACGAGCAGTACTTC.

In this sample, this clonotype turned up once. The rearrangement links TRBV6-6 to TRBJ1-2, with a weak D call TRBD1 (5 bases). CDR1 MNHNY and CDR2 SVGAGI come from the germline V gene (reference sequence). The CDR3 extends over 15 amino acids. V dropped 2 bases and J dropped 1 base, with 11 bases sitting between them. CDR3 bases: TGTGCCAGCAGTTACCTAGACGACAGTAACTATGGCTACACCTTC. Translating it yields CASSYLDDSNYGYTF.

This chain links TRBV20-1 with TRBJ2-1; 10 nucleotides match TRBD2. CDR3 length equals 15 residues. J gave up 10 bases and V 0 bases, and 9 bases lay outside the gene matches. Germline V gene lookup returns CDR1 DFQATT and CDR2 SNEGSKA (reference sequence). CDR3 region: CSARDPASGSEEQFF. CDR3 DNA: TGCAGTGCTAGAGATCCGGCTAGCGGGAGCGAGGAGCAGTTCTTC.

The V call is TRBV5-1, the J call TRBJ2-2; unclear D gene. V was trimmed by 4 bases and J by 3 bases, leaving 7 bases between them. The CDR3 runs 13 residues. Germline V CDR1 and CDR2: SGHRS, YFSETQ. CDR3 nucleotide sequence: TGCGCCAGCAGCCCCCGGGACACCGGGGAGCTGTTTTTT. This sequence encodes CASSPRDTGELFF.

This chain connects TRBV19 to TRBJ1-1; D remains unclear. CDR3 length: 12 residues. V was trimmed by 1 base and J by 10 bases, leaving 10 bases between them. Looked up from germline, CDR1 is LNHDA and CDR2 is SQIVND (reference sequence). The CDR3 DNA reads TGTGCCAGTAGTATAGGTGCTAGTGGAGCTTTCTTT. Its translation is CASSIGASGAFF. Using reference TRBV19 and TRBJ1-1 for the parts outside the CDR3, the full variable domain is DGGITQSPKYLFRKEGQNVTLSCEQNLNHDAMYWYRQDPGQGLRLIYYSQIVNDFQKGDIAEGYSVSREKKESFPLTVTSAQKNPTAFYLCASSIGASGAFFGQGTRLTVV.

The chain uses TRBV6-2 or TRBV6-3 and TRBJ2-1, with 9 bases aligning to TRBD1. The CDR3 is made up of 20 amino acids. Germline V lookup: CDR1 MNHEY, CDR2 SVGEGT. The V and J ends lost 1 base and 0 bases, in that order; junction bases with no gene match: 13. In DNA form, the CDR3 reads TGTGCCAGCAGTTACTATCCGGGACAGGGTGCGTCTCTCTCCTACAATGAGCAGTTCTTC. Encoded protein: CASSYYPGQGASLSYNEQFF.

This clonotype was seen a handful of times. The chain couples TRBV12-3 or TRBV12-4 to TRBJ1-5; D may be TRBD1 (5 bases). V was pared by 1 base and J by 5 bases, with 6 bases between. This CDR3 spans 13 amino acids. The chain's CDR3 is CASSLEGHQPQHF. CDR3 nucleotides: TGTGCCAGCAGTTTAGAGGGGCATCAGCCCCAGCATTTT.

V usage is TRBV4-1 and J usage is TRBJ1-4; D is uncertain. The germline V gene encodes CDR1 MGHRA and CDR2 YSYEKL. The CDR3 sequence is 14 residues long. Trimming shortened V by 0 bases and J by 8 bases, and 10 bases separated the two germline ends. The CDR3 bases are TGCGCCAGCAGCCAAGAGTGGCCTTCGGAAAAACTGTTTTTT. Amino acid sequence: CASSQEWPSEKLFF.

This clonotype has at least ten counts. The gene calls are TRBV4-2 and TRBJ2-1, with D perhaps TRBD2 (5 bases). Germline-derived CDR1 and CDR2 are LGHNA and YNFKEQ. The V gene lost 6 bases and the J gene lost 0 bases, with 15 bases spanning the gap. The CDR3 extends over 16 amino acids. In DNA, the CDR3 is TGTGCCAGCAGTTACAAGCTAGCAAGCTCCTACAATGAGCAGTTCTTC. It codes for CASSYKLASSYNEQFF.

This clonotype was counted between two and nine times. DNA of the CDR3: TGTGCCAGCAGCTTGTTAGCGGGGGGCTACGAGCAGTACTTC. Protein sequence: CASSLLAGGYEQYF. This chain joins TRBV5-6 and TRBJ2-7; 10 positions match TRBD2. There are 14 residues in the CDR3. CDR1 and CDR2 (germline): SGHDT, YYEEEE. V trimming: 1 base; J trimming: 3 bases; junction bases outside the gene matches: 1.

This clonotype occurred a few times. The chain is built from TRBV6-1 and TRBJ2-7; D is unclear. The V end was cut by 1 base, the J end by 2 bases, with 12 bases between. Germline CDR1 reads MNHNS; CDR2 reads SASEGT. CDR3 length equals 15 residues. The CDR3 DNA is TGTGCCAGCAGTGAAGAGGTCGGGCTACCCTACGAGCAGTACTTC. Its protein product is CASSEEVGLPYEQYF.

This sequence joins TRBV3-1 and TRBJ2-5; a weak D match, TRBD2 (6 bases). This CDR3 comprises 13 residues. Germline V gene data show CDR1 as LGHDT and CDR2 as YNNKEL (reference sequence). Deletions cut 8 bases from V and 4 bases from J, with 14 bases between. Written as DNA, the CDR3 is TGTGCCAGCCGGGTGAGGGGAGGAGAGACCCAGTACTTC. Its translation is CASRVRGGETQYF.

CDR3 nucleotide sequence: TGTGCCAGCAGCCCCCGAAGGCAGATCAATTCACCCCTCCACTTT. Its translation: CASSPRRQINSPLHF. The chain recombines TRBV7-2 with TRBJ1-6; no firm D call. V was clipped by 5 bases and J by 7 bases, with 15 bases between them. The CDR3 contains 15 residues. Germline V CDR1 and CDR2: SGHTA, FQGNSA.

The chain joins TRBV29-1 to TRBJ2-2, with D possibly matching TRBD2 (7 bases). Trimming left V 2 bases short and J 3 bases short, with 13 bases between. The germline V gene has CDR1 SQVTM and CDR2 ANQGSEA. This CDR3 spans 15 amino acids. The CDR3 DNA sequence: TGCAGCGTTGAATCGGGGGGCGTAGACACCGGGGAGCTGTTTTTT. Encoded protein: CSVESGGVDTGELFF.

The CDR3 nucleotides are TGCAGACCCGGGGCAGATACGCAGTATTTT. Translating gives CRPGADTQYF. The V call is TRBV20-1, the J call TRBJ2-3; a weak D match, TRBD2 (5 bases). The germline CDR1 and CDR2 sequences are DFQATT and SNEGSKA (reference sequence). CDR3 length equals 10 residues.

The chain employs TRBV5-1 and TRBJ2-7, with 11 positions matching TRBD2. Germline V gives CDR1 SGHRS, CDR2 YFSETQ. With V trimmed by 3 bases and J by 4 bases, 9 bases remained unmatched. The CDR3 extends over 16 amino acids. The DNA of the CDR3 is TGCGCCAGCAGCTCAAGACTAGCGGGGACTATATACGAGCAGTACTTC. Amino acids: CASSSRLAGTIYEQYF.

A remark on this clonotype: The germline gene is not matched at one end of the junction; a read error may be the cause. CDR3: CVSRLQGAGANVLTF. In DNA form, the CDR3 reads TGTGTCAGCAGGTTACAGGGGGCTGGGGCCAACGTCCTGACTTTC. This rearrangement joins TRBV12-3 or TRBV12-4 to TRBJ2-6; TRBD1 matches at 8 bases. The CDR3 runs 15 residues.

V gene TRBV18 combines with J gene TRBJ2-7, with 9 bases identical to TRBD1. V trimming: 6 bases; J trimming: 1 base; junction bases outside the gene matches: 7. CDR1 KGHSH and CDR2 LQKENI come from the germline V gene. The CDR3 covers 15 residues. The CDR3 nucleotides are TGTGCCAGCTCTCAGGGACAGGGTTTATCCTACGAGCAGTACTTC. It encodes CASSQGQGLSYEQYF.

The chain joins TRBV9 to TRBJ2-7; 13 bases line up with TRBD2. J gave up 0 bases and V 4 bases, and 4 bases lay outside the gene matches. Germline values: CDR1 SGDLS, CDR2 YYNGEE. This CDR3 region has 16 residues. The CDR3 loop is CASSPGTSGASYEQYF. DNA of the CDR3: TGTGCCAGCAGCCCGGGGACTAGCGGGGCCTCCTACGAGCAGTACTTC.

In its sample, this clonotype was seen a few times. The chain links TRBV19 to TRBJ2-5; D is ambiguous. The CDR3 loop spans 11 amino acids. V lost 3 bases to trimming and J lost 4 bases, with 3 bases between them. Looked up from germline, CDR1 is LNHDA and CDR2 is SQIVND (reference sequence). The chain's CDR3 is CASSMRETQYF. The DNA of the CDR3 is TGTGCCAGTAGTATGAGAGAGACCCAGTACTTC.

This chain uses TRBV6-1 with TRBJ2-6, with 13 bases that match TRBD2. The CDR3 extends over 19 amino acids. J was trimmed by 4 bases and V by 4 bases; bases with no gene match: 10. Germline V CDR1 and CDR2: MNHNS, SASEGT. In DNA form, the CDR3 reads TGTGCCAGCAGTGCGACTAGCGGGGGGCCCCTCGAGGGGGCCAACGTCCTGACTTTC. It translates to CASSATSGGPLEGANVLTF.

There are a few counts of this clonotype. The genes are TRBV4-3 and TRBJ2-1; TRBD2 is a possible D gene (5 bases). The CDR3 is made up of 13 amino acids. Trimming took 4 bases from V and 4 from J, leaving 8 bases between them. Germline values: CDR1 LGHNA, CDR2 YSLEER. The CDR3 DNA reads TGCGCCAGCAGCCCTAGCCCATACAATGAGCAGTTCTTC. This gives the protein CASSPSPYNEQFF.